This is a list of T cell receptor beta chains from one sample in a study of response to subunit inactivated influenza vaccine. TCRdb ran MiXCR on the RT-PCR reads and lists one entry per CDR3 protein. The table lists a few hundred thousand distinct CDR3 sequences, over 9% of them singletons. These data were likewise used in another study, on T cells expressing NK-cell markers.

The sample in question was PBMCs from blood, obtained on the day of vaccination. The receptors here all came from a man in his fifties who received an inactivated influenza vaccine. The CDR3 runs from the conserved cysteine through the conserved F or W. A D gene is named only where the DNA matches it firmly. Some rows mark clone size as missing; the rest say once, few, many or name a class of expanded clone.

size: many
V: TRBV28
J: TRBJ2-2
D: -
DNA: TGTGCCAGCAGTTTATTAGGGGGGAACACCGGGGAGCTGTTTTTT
CDR3: CASSLLGGNTGELFF

size: few
V: TRBV11-2
J: TRBJ2-4
D: -
DNA: TGTGCCAGCAGCTTTAGTGATTCCAAAAACATTCAGTACTTC
CDR3: CASSFSDSKNIQYF

size: few
V: TRBV3-1
J: TRBJ2-7
D: TRBD2
DNA: TGTGCCAGCAGCCAAGGACTAGCGGCGTACTACGAGCAGTACTTC
CDR3: CASSQGLAAYYEQYF

size: few
V: TRBV20-1
J: TRBJ1-1
D: TRBD1
DNA: TGCAGTGCCAGACAGGGGGCCTACATGTTGAACACTGAAGCTTTCTTT
CDR3: CSARQGAYMLNTEAFF

size: -
V: TRBV20-1
J: TRBJ2-7
D: -
DNA: TGCAGTGCTAACCCAGGGGCAAGGACCTACGAGCAGTACTTC
CDR3: CSANPGARTYEQYF

size: -
V: TRBV20-1
J: TRBJ2-3
D: TRBD2
DNA: TGCAGTGCTAGAGCGCTGTCTAGCGGCCACACAGATACGCAGTATTTT
CDR3: CSARALSSGHTDTQYF

size: few
V: TRBV6-1
J: TRBJ1-6
D: -
DNA: TGTGCCAGCAACCTTGGGAGGGGGATTAATTCACCCCTCCACTTT
CDR3: CASNLGRGINSPLHF

size: -
V: TRBV11-2
J: TRBJ2-2
D: TRBD2
DNA: TGTGCCAGCAGCTTACGTGGTTCGGCGGGGGGCCCCGGGGAGCTGTTTTTT
CDR3: CASSLRGSAGGPGELFF

size: few
V: TRBV4-2
J: TRBJ1-1
D: -
DNA: TGTGCCAGCAGCCAAGACGCGGCAGGGGTTACTGAAGCTTTCTTT
CDR3: CASSQDAAGVTEAFF

size: few
V: TRBV4-3
J: TRBJ2-3
D: TRBD1
DNA: TGCGCCAGCAGCCAAGAGGACAGGGTGACAGATACGCAGTATTTT
CDR3: CASSQEDRVTDTQYF

size: few
V: TRBV3-1
J: TRBJ2-3
D: -
DNA: TGTGCCAGCAGCCAAGGTCGAACAGGAACTACGCAGTATTTT
CDR3: CASSQGRTGTTQYF

size: -
V: TRBV28
J: TRBJ2-7
D: TRBD2
DNA: TGTGCCAGCAGTTCCGGCGGGCGGGAGCAAGGGTACGAGCAGTACTTC
CDR3: CASSSGGREQGYEQYF

size: -
V: TRBV5-1
J: TRBJ1-6
D: -
DNA: TGCGCCAGCAGGGGAGAAAATAATTCACCCCTCCACTTT
CDR3: CASRGENNSPLHF

size: few
V: TRBV10-3
J: TRBJ2-5
D: -
DNA: TGTGCCATCAGTGAGCCGAACCGACAAGAGACCCAGTACTTC
CDR3: CAISEPNRQETQYF

size: few
V: TRBV11-2
J: TRBJ2-3
D: TRBD2
DNA: TGTGCCAGCAGATCAAATAGACTAGCAGGGACAGATACGCAGTATTTT
CDR3: CASRSNRLAGTDTQYF

size: few
V: TRBV13
J: TRBJ2-2
D: TRBD2
DNA: TGTGCCAGCAGCTTAGCGGGGGGGCTTGACACCGGGGAGCTGTTTTTT
CDR3: CASSLAGGLDTGELFF

size: -
V: TRBV7-8
J: TRBJ2-1
D: TRBD2
DNA: TGTGCCAGCAGCTTAGGGCCAGCGGGAATTGGGAATGAGCAGTTCTTC
CDR3: CASSLGPAGIGNEQFF

size: few
V: TRBV4-3
J: TRBJ1-3
D: -
DNA: TGCGCCAGCAGCCCGAGCTCAATCGGGGGGACTGGAAACACCATATATTTT
CDR3: CASSPSSIGGTGNTIYF

size: few
V: TRBV18
J: TRBJ2-3
D: -
DNA: TGTGCCAGCTCACCGGACTTGGGACTAGATACGCAGTATTTT
CDR3: CASSPDLGLDTQYF

size: -
V: TRBV18
J: TRBJ2-7
D: TRBD1
DNA: TGTGCCAGCTCTCCTGAGGGGCGGACAGGGACCTACGAGCAGTACTTC
CDR3: CASSPEGRTGTYEQYF

size: once
V: TRBV25-1
J: TRBJ2-7
D: TRBD2
DNA: TGTGCCAGCAGTGAAAGATCGCTAGCGGGAGTTGGGGAGCAGTACTTC
CDR3: CASSERSLAGVGEQYF

size: many
V: TRBV28
J: TRBJ2-7
D: TRBD2
DNA: TGTGCCAGCAGTTTAGGGGGACTATACTACGAGCAGTACTTC
CDR3: CASSLGGLYYEQYF

size: few
V: TRBV6-1
J: TRBJ2-7
D: -
DNA: TGTGCCAGCAGCCCCACGCCCAGCTCCTACGAGCAGTACTTC
CDR3: CASSPTPSSYEQYF

size: -
V: TRBV7-9
J: TRBJ1-6
D: TRBD1
DNA: TGTGCCAGCCTGGACAGGGAGTCCTATAATTCACCCCTCCACTTT
CDR3: CASLDRESYNSPLHF

size: few
V: TRBV14
J: TRBJ2-1
D: -
DNA: TGTGCCAGCAGCCAAGTGGTAACAGGGAGACAGTTCTTC
CDR3: CASSQVVTGRQFF

size: many
V: TRBV7-9
J: TRBJ2-7
D: -
DNA: TGTGCCAAGTACTACGAGCAGTACTTC
CDR3: CAKYYEQYF

size: few
V: TRBV10-1
J: TRBJ2-2
D: -
DNA: TGCGCCAGCAGTGATGTGGGGCCCAGAGCGAACACCGGGGAGCTGTTTTTT
CDR3: CASSDVGPRANTGELFF

size: many
V: TRBV29-1
J: TRBJ2-7
D: -
DNA: TGCAGCGTTGATTGGGGGAGCTCCTACGAGCAGTACTTC
CDR3: CSVDWGSSYEQYF

size: few
V: TRBV11-2
J: TRBJ1-1
D: -
DNA: TGTGCCAGCAGCTTTTGGGGGACTATGAACACTGAAGCTTTCTTT
CDR3: CASSFWGTMNTEAFF

size: many
V: TRBV7-9
J: TRBJ2-5
D: -
DNA: TGTGCCAGCAGCTTAGGACCCCTGGACAGTCAAGAGACCCAGTACTTC
CDR3: CASSLGPLDSQETQYF

size: few
V: TRBV29-1
J: TRBJ2-1
D: TRBD2
DNA: TGCAGCGGTAGCGGGGACCGTAATGAGCAGTTCTTC
CDR3: CSGSGDRNEQFF

size: many
V: TRBV20-1
J: TRBJ2-4
D: -
DNA: TGCAGTGCAAGGGGGACTCTCCGGGAGGCGGCCAAAAACATTCAGTACTTC
CDR3: CSARGTLREAAKNIQYF

size: -
V: TRBV20-1
J: TRBJ2-5
D: -
DNA: TGCAGTGCTAGAGAGAGGACCTCTTTGTGGCAAGAGACCCAGTACTTC
CDR3: CSARERTSLWQETQYF

size: few
V: TRBV12-3/TRBV12-4
J: TRBJ2-7
D: TRBD1
DNA: TGTGCCAGCAGTCTCTCCTGGGGACAGGGAACCTACGAGCAGTACTTC
CDR3: CASSLSWGQGTYEQYF

size: few
V: TRBV24-1
J: TRBJ2-5
D: -
DNA: TGTGCCACCAGTGATTACAAAAGCCAAGAGACCCAGTACTTC
CDR3: CATSDYKSQETQYF

size: few
V: TRBV11-2
J: TRBJ2-5
D: -
DNA: TGTGCCAGCAGCCCTGGACAGCTGTCCCAAGAGACCCAGTACTTC
CDR3: CASSPGQLSQETQYF

size: -
V: TRBV20-1
J: TRBJ1-4
D: TRBD1
DNA: TGCAGTGCTAGAGAGACGACGAGGGCAGGGGGCAGGGAAAAACTGTTTTTT
CDR3: CSARETTRAGGREKLFF

size: many
V: TRBV29-1
J: TRBJ2-1
D: -
DNA: TGCAGCGTTGGTACAGGGCTATCGCGGTTCTTC
CDR3: CSVGTGLSRFF

size: many
V: TRBV10-3
J: TRBJ2-1
D: -
DNA: TGTGCCATCAGTGAGTCAGGCCAGCGCAATGAGCAGTTCTTC
CDR3: CAISESGQRNEQFF

size: few
V: TRBV6-2/TRBV6-3
J: TRBJ2-7
D: -
DNA: TGTGCCAGCAGTTACAAGGGGAACTACGAGCAGTACTTC
CDR3: CASSYKGNYEQYF

size: -
V: TRBV24-1
J: TRBJ1-4
D: TRBD1
DNA: TGTGCCACCAGTGACCCGGGACAGGGTGGTGAAAAACTGTTTTTT
CDR3: CATSDPGQGGEKLFF

size: -
V: TRBV20-1
J: TRBJ2-7
D: TRBD2
DNA: TGCAGTGCTCCTCCCAGCGGGAGACTGTACGAGCAGTACTTC
CDR3: CSAPPSGRLYEQYF